The TCR beta chain described here comes from a study of blood T cell repertoires in COVID-19. Across the study: Sites in the United States, Italy and Spain provided acute and convalescent COVID-19 samples.

Using immunoSEQ multiplex PCR, the repertoire was profiled, and TCRdb retains in-frame clones only, with some absent. The sample carries over 120,000 clones, roughly three quarters recorded once. This CDR3 is built from 16 residues. CDR1 is SGHRS, CDR2 YFSETQ, per germline. V was shortened by 4 bases and J by 2 bases, with 16 bases between the two germline ends. During active infection, Seattle patients enrolled and were then monitored through disease. This receptor was identified in a woman aged 70-85 years with COVID-19, enrolled during active disease. The genes are TRBV5-1 and TRBJ2-1, with a tentative D call TRBD1 (6 bases). The sample comprised peripheral blood. As DNA, the CDR3 is TGCGCCAGCAGCCGGACCAACAGGGAAGCCTACAATGAGCAGTTCTTC. It yields the protein CASSRTNREAYNEQFF.